The 22 T cell receptor beta chains listed next were all sequenced from one sample in a study of blood T cell repertoires in COVID-19. Produced via immunoSEQ multiplex PCR; TCRdb's table is partial and in-frame only. The sample gives about 260,000 clones, 86% of which show up once; around 3.6% is in the top ten. The source material was peripheral blood. These receptor sequences come from a young man with active or convalescent COVID-19.

This rearrangement joins TRBV24-1 to TRBJ2-7; D gene ambiguous. Looked up from germline, CDR1 is KGHDR and CDR2 is SFDVKD. The germline V and J ends were trimmed by 10 bases and 3 bases, with 9 bases remaining between them. This CDR3 has 11 residues. Here the CDR3 reads CATSKSYEQYF. The DNA of the CDR3 is TGTGCCACTAGTAAGAGCTACGAGCAGTACTTC.

The chain is built from TRBV21-1 and TRBJ2-7; TRBD1, the table's D call, lacks a check against the DNA. TRBV21-1 is annotated as a pseudogene. The CDR3 contains 14 residues. The CDR3 DNA is TGTGCCAGCAGCACCTGGGACAGCCCGGACGAGCAGTACTTC. Translation gives CASSTWDSPDEQYF.

Of note for this clone: One end of the junction is discordant with germline, which a read error may explain. This chain connects TRBV28 to TRBJ1-2; D not resolved. CDR3 size: 14 residues. Germline lookup yields CDR1 MDHEN and CDR2 SYDVKM. The CDR3 DNA reads as TGTGCCAGCAGTTTGCCAGGCTCTAACTCTGGCTACACCTTC. It yields the protein CASSLPGSNSGYTF.

This clone was observed once. V gene TRBV5-1 combines with J gene TRBJ2-7; 10 bases align to TRBD2. CDR3 length: 15 amino acids. CDR1 and CDR2 (germline): SGHRS, YFSETQ. V lost 1 base to trimming and J lost 3 bases; unmatched junction nucleotides: 4. CDR3 sequence: CASSLSTSGVYEQYF. CDR3 nucleotide sequence: TGCGCCAGCAGCTTGTCCACTAGCGGGGTCTACGAGCAGTACTTC.

CDR3 in DNA: TGTGCCAGTAAAATCGGGACAGAATACAATGAGCAGTTCTTC. Encoded protein: CASKIGTEYNEQFF. This sequence joins TRBV19 and TRBJ2-1; 7 bases are a match to TRBD1. Germline-derived CDR1 and CDR2 are LNHDA and SQIVND (reference sequence). Germline trimming cut 7 bases from V and 4 bases from J; bases unmatched to any gene: 7. The CDR3 runs to 14 residues.

By share of the sample, this clone is medium-sized. This sequence joins TRBV7-9 and TRBJ2-6; no firm D call. Germline CDR1 is SEHNR and CDR2 is FQNEAQ (reference sequence). CDR3 length equals 18 residues. The V end lost 5 bases, the J end lost 0 bases, and 17 bases lay between the germline ends. The CDR3 spells CASSPGSQVPSGANVLTF. Written as DNA, the CDR3 is TGTGCCAGCAGCCCCGGTTCGCAGGTCCCCTCTGGGGCCAACGTCCTGACTTTC.

J is TRBJ1-6 and V is TRBV6-4; TRBD1 is a possible D gene (6 bases). Trimming pared 4 bases from V and 8 bases from J, leaving 9 bases between. This CDR3 comprises 13 residues. From germline, CDR1 is MRHNA and CDR2 SNTAGT. DNA of the CDR3: TGTGCCAGCAGTGCCGAGGGGGATTCACCCCTCCACTTT. It specifies CASSAEGDSPLHF.

This clone was counted only a few times. This chain joins TRBV19 and TRBJ2-1, with D tentatively TRBD2 (6 bases). The CDR3 runs 15 residues. The germline V gene has CDR1 LNHDA and CDR2 SQIVND (reference sequence). V gave up 3 bases and J gave up 0 bases, with 9 bases separating them. The CDR3 loop reads CASSIGGTSYNEQFF. The DNA of the CDR3 is TGTGCCAGTAGTATTGGCGGGACCTCCTACAATGAGCAGTTCTTC.

The chain recombines TRBV3-1 (or the pseudogene TRBV3-2) with TRBJ1-6; 8 bases match TRBD1. CDR3 length equals 15 residues. The germline V gene encodes CDR1 LGHDT and CDR2 YNNKEL (reference sequence). V lost 4 bases to trimming and J lost 7 bases; unmatched junction nucleotides: 6. The CDR3 DNA sequence: TGTGCCAGCAGCCGAATGGACAGGGACAATTCACCCCTCCACTTT. As protein: CASSRMDRDNSPLHF.

This chain joins TRBV10-3 and TRBJ2-7, with 8 bases aligning to TRBD2. The germline CDR1 and CDR2 sequences are ENHRY and SYGVKD. V lost 3 bases and J lost 7; bases outside the gene matches: 8. CDR3 length: 14 amino acids. DNA for the CDR3: TGTGCCATCAGTGAAACGGGGGGGCCGGGTGAGCAGTACTTC. Protein: CAISETGGPGEQYF.

In its sample, this clone was seen once. The rearrangement uses TRBV24-1 and TRBJ1-5; D might be TRBD1 (5 bases). Germline CDR1 is KGHDR and CDR2 is SFDVKD. The CDR3 has 13 residues. Deletions cut 6 bases from V and 4 bases from J, with 9 bases between. In DNA form, the CDR3 reads TGTGCCACCAGTCCAGGGTGGAATCAGCCCCAGCATTTT. It codes for CATSPGWNQPQHF.

J is TRBJ2-7 and V is TRBV19, with TRBD1 matching over 7 bases. Per germline, CDR1 LNHDA and CDR2 SQIVND (reference sequence). The CDR3 is made up of 14 amino acids. V trimming: 5 bases; J trimming: 6 bases; junction bases outside the gene matches: 10. The CDR3 nucleotides are TGTGCCAGTAGTCCCCGACAGGGAGAAAGCGAGCAGTACTTC. Its translation is CASSPRQGESEQYF.

J is TRBJ2-5 and V is TRBV2, with 9 bases that match TRBD1. The CDR3 spans 14 residues. The ends lost 6 bases at V and 4 bases at J; junction bases unmatched: 6. Germline V gene data show CDR1 as SNHLY and CDR2 as FYNNEI. In nucleotides, the CDR3 is TGTGCCAGCAGAGACGGGACAGGGATAGAGACCCAGTACTTC. It is translated as CASRDGTGIETQYF.

The V call is TRBV2, the J call TRBJ1-2; tentatively, D is TRBD1 (5 bases). V lost 4 bases and J 8 bases, leaving 14 bases between the germline ends. The CDR3 length is 13 residues. Germline V gives CDR1 SNHLY, CDR2 FYNNEI. As DNA, the CDR3 is TGTGCCAGCAGTGGTGTCCTCCAGGGAGGCTACACCTTC. Amino acids: CASSGVLQGGYTF. The full variable domain, completed using reference TRBV2 and TRBJ1-2, is EPEVTQTPSHQVTQMGQEVILRCVPISNHLYFYWYRQILGQKVEFLVSFYNNEISEKSEIFDDQFSVERPDGSNFTLKIRSTKLEDSAMYFCASSGVLQGGYTFGSGTRLTVV.

The chain carries TRBV19 and TRBJ2-7; the D gene is possibly TRBD1 (6 bases). Per the germline V gene, CDR1 is LNHDA and CDR2 is SQIVND (reference sequence). CDR3 length: 13 residues. With 6 bases removed from V and 5 bases from J, the gap between germline ends came to 14 bases. The CDR3 is CASRGQGPHEQYF. CDR3 in DNA: TGTGCCAGTAGGGGGCAGGGGCCCCACGAGCAGTACTTC. The whole variable domain, remainder taken from reference TRBV19 and TRBJ2-7, is DGGITQSPKYLFRKEGQNVTLSCEQNLNHDAMYWYRQDPGQGLRLIYYSQIVNDFQKGDIAEGYSVSREKKESFPLTVTSAQKNPTAFYLCASRGQGPHEQYFGPGTRLTVT.

The V call is TRBV11-2, the J call TRBJ2-5; 8 nucleotides align to TRBD2. From germline, CDR1 is SGHAT and CDR2 FQNNGV. This CDR3 has 15 residues. Germline trimming cut 5 bases from V and 0 bases from J; bases unmatched to any gene: 5. The CDR3 sequence is CASSPAGGNQETQYF. CDR3 DNA sequence: TGTGCCAGCAGCCCGGCGGGGGGCAACCAAGAGACCCAGTACTTC.

This rearrangement joins TRBV27 to TRBJ2-1; D remains unclear. V dropped 0 bases and J dropped 8 bases, with 8 bases sitting between them. CDR3 size: 13 residues. Germline V gene sequence: CDR1 MNHEY, CDR2 SMNVEV (reference sequence). Here the CDR3 DNA reads TGTGCCAGCAGTTTATCGCCCAGTCATGAGCAGTTCTTC. Its protein product is CASSLSPSHEQFF.

This clone came up a few times. The genes are TRBV29-1 and TRBJ1-1; D is undetermined. Germline values: CDR1 SQVTM, CDR2 ANQGSEA. This CDR3 comprises 12 residues. V was trimmed by 5 bases and J by 4 bases, leaving 11 bases between them. As DNA, the CDR3 is TGCAGCGTTAAGCAGGAGGGCACTGAAGCTTTCTTT. The encoded protein is CSVKQEGTEAFF.

This rearrangement joins TRBV6-1 to TRBJ1-3; 9 bases are shared with TRBD1. The trim removed 2 bases at V and 0 bases at J, leaving 5 bases unmatched. Germline V lookup: CDR1 MNHNS, CDR2 SASEGT. The CDR3 loop spans 17 amino acids. This CDR3 is CASSEMGQGGSGNTIYF. DNA for the CDR3: TGTGCCAGCAGTGAAATGGGACAGGGAGGCTCTGGAAACACCATATATTTT.

Concerning this clone itself: The junction does not match germline at one end; this may be a read error. The chain links TRBV9 to TRBJ1-2; TRBD1 matches 9 bases. This CDR3 region has 11 residues. Germline CDR1 is SGDLS and CDR2 is YYNGEE. CDR3: CASSVEGQGHF. Here the CDR3 DNA reads TGTGCCAGCAGCGTAGAAGGACAGGGGCACTTC.

The V gene is TRBV7-3, the J gene TRBJ2-3; D unresolved. The CDR3 loop spans 16 amino acids. The germline V gene has CDR1 SGHTA and CDR2 FQGTGA. V lost 1 base and J lost 6, with 17 bases in between. The CDR3 region is CASSLKVTGLRDTQYF. The CDR3 DNA reads as TGTGCCAGCAGCTTAAAGGTCACCGGGTTGCGGGATACGCAGTATTTT.

This sequence joins TRBV24-1 and TRBJ1-5; D is possibly TRBD1 (5 bases). In germline, CDR1 is KGHDR, CDR2 SFDVKD. This CDR3 region has 14 residues. Trimming took off 2 bases at V and 5 bases at J, with 9 bases between the two ends. The CDR3 region is CATSDSGRDQPQHF. The CDR3 DNA reads TGTGCCACCAGTGATTCAGGCAGGGATCAGCCCCAGCATTTT.